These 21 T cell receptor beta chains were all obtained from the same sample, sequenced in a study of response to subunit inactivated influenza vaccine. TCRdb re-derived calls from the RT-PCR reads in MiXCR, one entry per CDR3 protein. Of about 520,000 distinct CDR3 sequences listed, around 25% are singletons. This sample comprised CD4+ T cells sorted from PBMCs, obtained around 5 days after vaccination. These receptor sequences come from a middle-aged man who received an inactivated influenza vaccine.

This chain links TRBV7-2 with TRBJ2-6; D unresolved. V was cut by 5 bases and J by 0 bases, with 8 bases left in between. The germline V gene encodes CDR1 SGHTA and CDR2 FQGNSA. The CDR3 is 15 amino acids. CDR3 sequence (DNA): TGTGCCAGCAGCGCCCGGATCTCTGGGGCCAACGTCCTGACTTTC. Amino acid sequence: CASSARISGANVLTF.

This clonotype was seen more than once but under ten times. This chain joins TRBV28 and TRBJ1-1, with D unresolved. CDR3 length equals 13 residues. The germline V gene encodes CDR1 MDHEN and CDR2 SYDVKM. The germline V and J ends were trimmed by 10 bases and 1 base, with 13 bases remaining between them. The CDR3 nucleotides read TGTGCCACCATAACTGACAAGAACACTGAAGCTTTCTTT. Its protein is CATITDKNTEAFF.

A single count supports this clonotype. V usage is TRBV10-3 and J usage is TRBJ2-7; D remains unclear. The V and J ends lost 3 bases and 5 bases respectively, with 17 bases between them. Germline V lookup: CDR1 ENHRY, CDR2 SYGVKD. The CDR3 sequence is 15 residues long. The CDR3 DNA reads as TGTGCCATCAGTGACCCGATAGTCGACGGAAACGAGCAGTACTTC. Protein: CAISDPIVDGNEQYF.

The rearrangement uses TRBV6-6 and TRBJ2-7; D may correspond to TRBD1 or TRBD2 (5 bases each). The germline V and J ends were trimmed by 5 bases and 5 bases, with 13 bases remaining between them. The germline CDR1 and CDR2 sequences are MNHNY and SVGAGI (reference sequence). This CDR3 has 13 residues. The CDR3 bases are TGTGCCAGCAGTCCAGGGACGCTGGACGAGCAGTACTTC. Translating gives CASSPGTLDEQYF.

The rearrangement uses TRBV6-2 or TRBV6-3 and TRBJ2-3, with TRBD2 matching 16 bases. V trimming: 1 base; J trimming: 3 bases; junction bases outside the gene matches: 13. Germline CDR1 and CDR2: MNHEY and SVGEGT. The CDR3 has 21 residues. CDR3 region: CASSYLPGLAGGLGWTDTQYF. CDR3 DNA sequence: TGTGCCAGCAGTTACTTACCGGGACTAGCGGGGGGGCTTGGTTGGACAGATACGCAGTATTTT.

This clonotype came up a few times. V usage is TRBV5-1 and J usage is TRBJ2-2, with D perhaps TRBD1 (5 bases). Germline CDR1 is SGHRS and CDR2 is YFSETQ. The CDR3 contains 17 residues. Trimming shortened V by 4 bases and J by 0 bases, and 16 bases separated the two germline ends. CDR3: CASSPLRAGSNTGELFF. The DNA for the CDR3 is TGCGCCAGCAGCCCACTCCGGGCAGGGTCGAACACCGGGGAGCTGTTTTTT.

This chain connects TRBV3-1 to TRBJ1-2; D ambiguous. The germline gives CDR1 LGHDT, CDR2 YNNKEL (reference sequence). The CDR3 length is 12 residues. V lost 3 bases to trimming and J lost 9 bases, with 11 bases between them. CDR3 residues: CASSQSASCYTF. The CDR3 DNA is TGTGCCAGCAGCCAGTCCGCTTCTTGCTACACCTTC.

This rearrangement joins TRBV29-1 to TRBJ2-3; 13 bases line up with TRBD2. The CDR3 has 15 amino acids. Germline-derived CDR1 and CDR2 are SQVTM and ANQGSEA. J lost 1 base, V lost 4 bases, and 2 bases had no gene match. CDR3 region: CSVVGLAGGTDTQYF. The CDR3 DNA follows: TGCAGCGTTGTAGGACTAGCGGGGGGCACAGATACGCAGTATTTT.

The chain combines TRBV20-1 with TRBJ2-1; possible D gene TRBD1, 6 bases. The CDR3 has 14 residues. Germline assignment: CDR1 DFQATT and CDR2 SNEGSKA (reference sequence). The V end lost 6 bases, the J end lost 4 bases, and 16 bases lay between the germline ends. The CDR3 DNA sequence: TGCAGTGCCCCGAGGGGGACATTTTACAATGAGCAGTTCTTC. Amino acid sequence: CSAPRGTFYNEQFF.

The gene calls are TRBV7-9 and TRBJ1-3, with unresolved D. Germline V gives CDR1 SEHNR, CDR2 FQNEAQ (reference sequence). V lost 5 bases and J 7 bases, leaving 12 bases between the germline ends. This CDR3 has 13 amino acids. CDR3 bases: TGTGCCAGCAGCCCCCGGTCAGCGAACACCATATATTTT. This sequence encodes CASSPRSANTIYF. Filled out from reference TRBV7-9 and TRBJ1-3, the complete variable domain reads DTGVSQNPRHKITKRGQNVTFRCDPISEHNRLYWYRQTLGQGPEFLTYFQNEAQLEKSRLLSDRFSAERPKGSFSTLEIQRTEQGDSAMYLCASSPRSANTIYFGEGSWLTVV.

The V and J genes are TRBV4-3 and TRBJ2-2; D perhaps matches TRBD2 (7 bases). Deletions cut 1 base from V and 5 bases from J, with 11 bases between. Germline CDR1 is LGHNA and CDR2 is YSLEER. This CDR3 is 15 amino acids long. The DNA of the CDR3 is TGCGCCAGCAGCCAAGTTGAGGGGGGGACCGGGGAGCTGTTTTTT. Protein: CASSQVEGGTGELFF.

CDR3 in amino acids: CASSLMSSGRYEQFF. The CDR3 coding sequence is TGTGCCAGCAGCTTAATGAGTAGCGGGAGGTATGAGCAGTTCTTC. V usage is TRBV7-3 and J usage is TRBJ2-1; the match to TRBD2 covers 10 bases. The CDR3 extends over 15 amino acids. Trimming at V came to 1 base and at J to 8 bases, leaving 5 bases not matched to a gene. Germline assignment: CDR1 SGHTA and CDR2 FQGTGA.

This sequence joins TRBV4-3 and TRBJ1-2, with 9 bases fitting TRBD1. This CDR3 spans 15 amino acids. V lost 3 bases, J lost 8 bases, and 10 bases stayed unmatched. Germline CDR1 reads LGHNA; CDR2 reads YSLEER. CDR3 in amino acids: CASSHSDRGLGGYTF. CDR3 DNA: TGCGCCAGCAGCCACTCGGACAGGGGACTCGGCGGCTACACCTTC.

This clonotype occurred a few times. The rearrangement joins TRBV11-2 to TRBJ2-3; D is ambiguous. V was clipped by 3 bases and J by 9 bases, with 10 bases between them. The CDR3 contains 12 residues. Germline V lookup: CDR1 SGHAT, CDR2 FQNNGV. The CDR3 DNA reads TGTGCCAGCAGCTTTTCCCCTCTCACGCAGTATTTT. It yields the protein CASSFSPLTQYF.

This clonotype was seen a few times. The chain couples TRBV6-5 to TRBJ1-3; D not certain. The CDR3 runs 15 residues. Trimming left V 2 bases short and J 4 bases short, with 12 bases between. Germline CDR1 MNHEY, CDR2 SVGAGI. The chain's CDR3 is CASSYDPFTGNTIYF. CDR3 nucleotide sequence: TGTGCCAGCAGTTACGACCCGTTCACGGGAAACACCATATATTTT.

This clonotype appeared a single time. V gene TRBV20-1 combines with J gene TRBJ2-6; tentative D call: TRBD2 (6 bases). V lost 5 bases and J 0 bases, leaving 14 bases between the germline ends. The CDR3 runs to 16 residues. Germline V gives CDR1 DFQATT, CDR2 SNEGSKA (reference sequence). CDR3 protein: CSASRDFLSGANVLTF. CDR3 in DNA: TGCAGTGCTTCCCGGGACTTTCTCTCTGGGGCCAACGTCCTGACTTTC.

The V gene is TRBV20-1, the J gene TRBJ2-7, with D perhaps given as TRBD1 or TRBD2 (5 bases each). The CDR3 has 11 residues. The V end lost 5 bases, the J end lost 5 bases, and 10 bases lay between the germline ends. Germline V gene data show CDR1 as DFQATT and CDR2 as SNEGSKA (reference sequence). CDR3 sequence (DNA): TGCAGTGCTGAGGGGTTGAACGAGCAGTACTTC. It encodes CSAEGLNEQYF.

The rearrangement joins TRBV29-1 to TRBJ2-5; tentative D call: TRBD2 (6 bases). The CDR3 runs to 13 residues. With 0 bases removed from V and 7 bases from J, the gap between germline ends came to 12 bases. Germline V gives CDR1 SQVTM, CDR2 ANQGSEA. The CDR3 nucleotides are TGCAGCGTTGAAGATGACTGGAGGGGGACCCAGTACTTC. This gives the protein CSVEDDWRGTQYF. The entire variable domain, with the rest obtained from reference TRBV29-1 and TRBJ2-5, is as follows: SAVISQKPSRDICQRGTSLTIQCQVDSQVTMMFWYRQQPGQSLTLIATANQGSEATYESGFVIDKFPISRPNLTFSTLTVSNMSPEDSSIYLCSVEDDWRGTQYFGPGTRLLVL.

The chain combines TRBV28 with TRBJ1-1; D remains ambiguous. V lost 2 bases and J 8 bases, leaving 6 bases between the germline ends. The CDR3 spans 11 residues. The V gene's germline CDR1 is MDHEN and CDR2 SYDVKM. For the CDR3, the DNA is TGTGCCAGCAGTTTAAGGAGAGAAGCTTTCTTT. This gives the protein CASSLRREAFF.

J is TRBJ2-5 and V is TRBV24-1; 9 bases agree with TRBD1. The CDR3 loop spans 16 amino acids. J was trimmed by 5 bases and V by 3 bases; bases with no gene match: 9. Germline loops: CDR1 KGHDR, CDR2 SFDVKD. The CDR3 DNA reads TGTGCCACCAGTGATCGCCACAGGGGGCTAAGGGAGACCCAGTACTTC. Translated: CATSDRHRGLRETQYF.

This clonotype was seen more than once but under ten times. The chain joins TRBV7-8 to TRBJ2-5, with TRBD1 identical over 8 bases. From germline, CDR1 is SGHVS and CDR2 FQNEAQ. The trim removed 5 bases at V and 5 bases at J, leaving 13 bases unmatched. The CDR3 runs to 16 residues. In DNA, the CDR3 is TGTGCCAGCAGCAAACAGGACAGGGCGAGAACGGAGACCCAGTACTTC. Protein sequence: CASSKQDRARTETQYF.